These 23 T cell receptor beta chains came from one sample sequenced in a study of blood T cell repertoires in COVID-19. Sequencing was performed with immunoSEQ multiplex PCR; in TCRdb, only in-frame clones are kept and a portion is missing. The data show 200,000 or so clones, roughly 90% seen once. The sample taken for sequencing was peripheral blood. The receptors stem from a woman aged 60-70 years with acute or convalescent COVID-19.

V gene TRBV6-5 combines with J gene TRBJ2-2; D may be TRBD1 (6 bases). Trimming removed 2 bases from V and 11 bases from J, with 15 bases in between. The CDR3 covers 14 residues. Looked up from germline, CDR1 is MNHEY and CDR2 is SVGAGI. Here the CDR3 DNA reads TGTGCCAGCAGTTACAACAGGGCCGGAGGAGAGCTGTTTTTT. This encodes CASSYNRAGGELFF.

This chain uses TRBV19 with TRBJ1-2, with D perhaps matching TRBD1 (5 bases). With 0 bases removed from V and 0 bases from J, the gap between germline ends came to 14 bases. Germline CDR1 and CDR2: LNHDA and SQIVND (reference sequence). The CDR3 is made up of 17 amino acids. This CDR3 reads CASSIDRSSGTNYGYTF. DNA for the CDR3: TGTGCCAGTAGTATAGATCGGTCTTCAGGGACTAACTATGGCTACACCTTC. The full variable domain, its missing parts supplied by reference TRBV19 and TRBJ1-2, is DGGITQSPKYLFRKEGQNVTLSCEQNLNHDAMYWYRQDPGQGLRLIYYSQIVNDFQKGDIAEGYSVSREKKESFPLTVTSAQKNPTAFYLCASSIDRSSGTNYGYTFGSGTRLTVV.

The gene calls are TRBV5-1 and TRBJ2-5; possible D gene TRBD2, 5 bases. Germline CDR1 is SGHRS and CDR2 is YFSETQ. The CDR3 is 15 amino acids. Deletions cut 2 bases from V and 3 bases from J, with 14 bases between. This CDR3 reads CASSFSAREEETQYF. CDR3 in DNA: TGCGCCAGCAGCTTTTCGGCACGGGAAGAAGAGACCCAGTACTTC.

The chain has TRBV21-1 and TRBJ1-2; the listed D gene, TRBD1, was not tested against the DNA. TRBV21-1 is listed as a pseudogene. The CDR3 is 15 amino acids. The CDR3 nucleotides are TGTGCCAGCAGCAAAGGTGAGAAGGGGGCATATGGCTACACCTTC. It codes for CASSKGEKGAYGYTF.

The chain uses TRBV14 and TRBJ2-7, with 11 bases lining up with TRBD2. This CDR3 is 14 amino acids long. J was trimmed by 3 bases and V by 3 bases; bases with no gene match: 1. CDR1 and CDR2 (germline): SGHDN, FVKESK. The CDR3 is CASSHGTSGYEQYF. The CDR3, as DNA: TGTGCCAGCAGCCACGGGACTAGCGGCTACGAGCAGTACTTC. Full variable domain (missing parts from reference TRBV14 and TRBJ2-7): EAGVTQFPSHSVIEKGQTVTLRCDPISGHDNLYWYRRVMGKEIKFLLHFVKESKQDESGMPNNRFLAERTGGTYSTLKVQPAELEDSGVYFCASSHGTSGYEQYFGPGTRLTVT.

The CDR3 nucleotides read TGTGCCAGCTCATTTCAAACAGGGGGTTTCACTGAAGCTTTCTTT. Residues: CASSFQTGGFTEAFF. The chain is built from TRBV18 and TRBJ1-1; 8 nucleotides align to TRBD1. Trimming took 5 bases from V and 4 from J; bases not matched to a gene: 9. The CDR3 contains 15 residues. CDR1 and CDR2 from the germline V gene are KGHSH and LQKENI.

The chain has TRBV5-1 and TRBJ1-1; D is ambiguous. Deletions cut 6 bases from V and 0 bases from J, with 9 bases between. The germline V gene has CDR1 SGHRS and CDR2 YFSETQ. CDR3 length equals 13 residues. The CDR3 coding sequence is TGCGCCAGCATTGGGCATATGAACACTGAAGCTTTCTTT. Protein product: CASIGHMNTEAFF.

The rearrangement uses TRBV10-1 and TRBJ2-5; 7 nucleotides agree with TRBD1. Germline V CDR1 and CDR2: WNHNN, SYGVQD (reference sequence). Germline trimming cut 0 bases from V and 3 bases from J; bases unmatched to any gene: 4. The CDR3 extends over 15 amino acids. This chain's CDR3 is CASSESATGKETQYF. DNA of the CDR3: TGCGCCAGCAGTGAGTCGGCGACAGGGAAAGAGACCCAGTACTTC.

This clone occurred once. The rearrangement joins TRBV6-7 to TRBJ2-3, with D possibly being TRBD2 (6 bases). TRBV6-7 is noted as an ORF with a role that remains uncertain. Trimming removed 3 bases at V and 3 bases at J, with 13 bases between. There are 15 residues in the CDR3. The CDR3 reads CASSYGEARTDTQYF. The CDR3 bases are TGTGCCAGCAGTTATGGGGAGGCACGAACAGATACGCAGTATTTT.

Only one count was recorded for this clone. This chain joins TRBV7-2 and TRBJ1-3; 8 nucleotides match TRBD1. V gave up 2 bases and J gave up 2 bases; unmatched junction bases: 5. This CDR3 comprises 16 residues. Germline V gene lookup returns CDR1 SGHTA and CDR2 FQGNSA. The DNA of the CDR3 is TGTGCCAGCAGCTTATCACAGGGGGGGACTGGAAACACCATATATTTT. Translation gives CASSLSQGGTGNTIYF.

V and J are TRBV27 and TRBJ2-2, with 7 bases identical to TRBD2. J was trimmed by 4 bases and V by 5 bases; bases with no gene match: 10. The CDR3 is 16 amino acids. CDR1 and CDR2 from the germline V gene are MNHEY and SMNVEV (reference sequence). The CDR3 nucleotides read TGTGCCAGCAGTCCCGCCGCGGGAGTAGCCACCGGGGAGCTGTTTTTT. Translating it yields CASSPAAGVATGELFF.

This clone was counted many times. This chain links TRBV30 with TRBJ1-6; 8 bases are a match to TRBD1. The junction had 2 bases not matched to a gene; V was cut back by 2 bases and J by 5 bases. The CDR3 contains 14 residues. Germline-derived CDR1 and CDR2 are GTSNPN and SVGIG (reference sequence). The CDR3 sequence: CAWSRGQDNSPLHF. DNA of the CDR3: TGTGCCTGGAGTAGGGGACAGGATAATTCACCCCTCCACTTT.

The V and J genes are TRBV11-2 and TRBJ1-4; TRBD1 might be the D (6 bases). The CDR3 spans 16 residues. Germline V gene data show CDR1 as SGHAT and CDR2 as FQNNGV. V shed 6 bases and J shed 3 bases, with 17 bases lying between them. The CDR3 reads CASRTFRDKANEKLFF. The CDR3 DNA sequence: TGTGCCAGCAGAACGTTCCGGGACAAGGCTAATGAAAAACTGTTTTTT.

The genes are TRBV6-5 and TRBJ1-2, with 8 positions matching TRBD1. The CDR3 sequence is 14 residues long. Unmatched junction bases numbered 8, after V lost 6 bases and J lost 5 bases. Looked up from germline, CDR1 is MNHEY and CDR2 is SVGAGI. The CDR3 protein is CASRETGVDYGYTF. The CDR3 region has the DNA TGTGCCAGCAGGGAGACAGGGGTGGATTATGGCTACACCTTC.

This clone appeared a single time. The genes are TRBV6-5 and TRBJ2-2, with a tentative D call TRBD2 (5 bases). Trimming left V 7 bases short and J 1 base short, with 10 bases between. Per the germline V gene, CDR1 is MNHEY and CDR2 is SVGAGI. There are 14 residues in the CDR3. The DNA of the CDR3 is TGTGCCAGCATAAGACTAATGAACACCGGGGAGCTGTTTTTT. The encoded protein is CASIRLMNTGELFF.

This chain connects TRBV27 to TRBJ2-6; D not resolved. CDR3 length: 16 amino acids. Germline V gene data show CDR1 as MNHEY and CDR2 as SMNVEV (reference sequence). Between the trimmed V and J ends, which lost 4 bases and 0 bases, there was a span of 10 bases. CDR3 sequence reads: CASSSARPSGANVLTF. Here the CDR3 DNA reads TGTGCCAGCAGTTCCGCTAGACCCTCTGGGGCCAACGTCCTGACTTTC.

The chain uses TRBV5-8 and TRBJ1-4, with 8 bases fitting TRBD1. Per the germline V gene, CDR1 is SGHTS and CDR2 is YDEGEE. The V and J ends lost 2 bases and 5 bases, in that order; junction bases with no gene match: 8. The CDR3 extends over 16 amino acids. DNA of the CDR3: TGTGCCAGCAGCTTACCCGGACAGGGTGGGAATGAAAAACTGTTTTTT. Amino acids: CASSLPGQGGNEKLFF. Full variable domain (outside the CDR3, taken from reference TRBV5-8 and TRBJ1-4): EAGVTQSPTHLIKTRGQQATLRCSPISGHTSVYWYQQALGLGLQFLLWYDEGEERNRGNFPPRFSGRQFPNYSSELNVNALELEDSALYLCASSLPGQGGNEKLFFGSGTQLSVL.

The chain recombines TRBV5-5 with TRBJ2-2, with D tentatively TRBD1 (6 bases). V was shortened by 3 bases and J by 1 base, with 13 bases between the two germline ends. Germline V CDR1 and CDR2: SGHKS, YYEKEE (reference sequence). The CDR3 runs to 16 residues. CDR3 sequence reads: CASSYDGTRNTGELFF. The DNA of the CDR3 is TGTGCCAGCAGCTATGACGGGACACGGAACACCGGGGAGCTGTTTTTT.

This clone occurred a few times. The rearrangement uses TRBV5-6 and TRBJ1-1; D remains unclear. V lost 0 bases and J lost 0, with 6 bases in between. Germline CDR1 and CDR2: SGHDT and YYEEEE. CDR3 size: 14 residues. CDR3 residues: CASSLGALNTEAFF. CDR3 coding DNA: TGTGCCAGCAGCTTGGGAGCCCTGAACACTGAAGCTTTCTTT.

This chain uses TRBV3-1 (or the pseudogene TRBV3-2) with TRBJ2-3; 12 positions match TRBD2. V lost 5 bases to trimming and J lost 1 base; unmatched junction nucleotides: 4. The CDR3 loop spans 16 amino acids. Per germline, CDR1 LGHDT and CDR2 YNNKEL (reference sequence). CDR3 sequence (DNA): TGTGCCAGCAGCATTCGACTAGCGGGAGGCACAGATACGCAGTATTTT. The encoded protein is CASSIRLAGGTDTQYF.

For this clone: This sample includes further DNA sequences coding for the same CDR3. The V gene is TRBV6-6, the J gene TRBJ2-1; D unclear. This CDR3 is built from 13 residues. From germline, CDR1 is MNHNY and CDR2 SVGAGI (reference sequence). Trimming removed 0 bases from V and 8 bases from J, with 8 bases in between. Written as DNA, the CDR3 is TGTGCCAGCAGTTACTCGCCCCCGGATGAGCAGTTCTTC. Protein sequence: CASSYSPPDEQFF.

V usage is TRBV4-3 and J usage is TRBJ2-7; the D gene is possibly TRBD2 (6 bases). This CDR3 is built from 15 residues. Per the germline V gene, CDR1 is LGHNA and CDR2 is YSLEER. V gave up 1 base and J gave up 2 bases, with 12 bases separating them. The chain's CDR3 is CASSQGSAGTYEQYF. CDR3 sequence (DNA): TGCGCCAGCAGCCAAGGGTCGGCGGGGACCTACGAGCAGTACTTC.

The chain links TRBV12-3 or TRBV12-4 to TRBJ2-3, with 9 bases that match TRBD2. The length of the CDR3 is 13 residues. V trimming: 11 bases; J trimming: 7 bases; junction bases outside the gene matches: 10. In DNA form, the CDR3 reads TGTGCCGTAAGGGCTAGCGGGACCCATACGCAGTATTTT. Its translation: CAVRASGTHTQYF.